These 18 T cell receptor beta chains originate from one sample sequenced in a study of early T cells in non-severe SARS-CoV-2 infection. TCRdb passed the 5' RACE reads through MiXCR, listing each CDR3 protein once. The sample consists of almost 30,000 distinct CDR3 sequences, approximately 5.2% of them appearing once. Sequencing input: whole blood. Source of these receptors: an adult who was a healthcare worker with PCR-confirmed SARS-CoV-2 infection or an uninfected control (not recorded which).

This clonotype was observed many times. CDR3 DNA: TGTGCCAGCAGATCTAGCGGGGCGGAGACCCAGTACTTC. Residues: CASRSSGAETQYF. This chain links TRBV7-9 with TRBJ2-5, with 9 bases identical to TRBD2. The V gene's germline CDR1 is SEHNR and CDR2 FQNEAQ (reference sequence). Trimming took 6 bases from V and 5 from J; bases not matched to a gene: 4. The length of the CDR3 is 13 residues.

This clonotype was seen at least ten times. The chain couples TRBV28 to TRBJ2-1; 10 bases align to TRBD2. The CDR3 is 15 residues long. Per the germline V gene, CDR1 is MDHEN and CDR2 is SYDVKM. V lost 5 bases, J lost 6 bases, and 7 bases stayed unmatched. The CDR3 region is CASSRERGGLNEQFF. The CDR3 nucleotides read TGTGCCAGCAGTAGAGAGCGGGGGGGCCTCAATGAGCAGTTCTTC.

This clonotype was seen at least ten times. The chain joins TRBV7-2 to TRBJ1-6, with 8 bases matching TRBD1. After removal of 1 base from V and 9 bases from J, the junction contained 11 bases not matched to a gene. There are 17 residues in the CDR3. CDR1 is SGHTA and CDR2 is FQGNSA in the germline V gene. The CDR3 DNA reads TGTGCCAGCAGCTTAGTAGGATACCTGGACAGGGCTTCACCCCTCCACTTT. Its translation is CASSLVGYLDRASPLHF.

The V and J genes are TRBV7-2 and TRBJ2-1; tentatively, D is TRBD2 (5 bases). CDR3 length equals 12 residues. Trimming shortened V by 5 bases and J by 7 bases, and 9 bases separated the two germline ends. Looked up from germline, CDR1 is SGHTA and CDR2 is FQGNSA. The CDR3 DNA sequence: TGTGCCAGCAGCGTACTAGGGAATGAGCAGTTCTTC. It specifies CASSVLGNEQFF.

About this clonotype: A much larger clonotype is one base distant, so this may be a read error. The rearrangement joins TRBV24-1 to TRBJ1-5; D remains ambiguous. There are 12 residues in the CDR3. V was clipped by 4 bases and J by 5 bases, with 5 bases between them. The germline gives CDR1 KGHDR, CDR2 SFDVKD. CDR3 coding DNA: TGTGCCACCAGTGACTACCATCAGCCCCAGCATTTT. Translating it yields CATSDYHQPQHF.

This clonotype was found many times. This sequence joins TRBV25-1 and TRBJ1-2, with D uncertain. The CDR3 totals 13 residues. Trimming pared 1 base from V and 3 bases from J, leaving 6 bases between. Germline V CDR1 and CDR2: MGHDK, SYGVNS. The CDR3 DNA is TGTGCCAGCAGTGAATCCGGAGACTATGGCTACACCTTC. As protein: CASSESGDYGYTF.

This clonotype was seen ten or more times. V gene TRBV20-1 combines with J gene TRBJ2-7; TRBD2 might be the D (5 bases). The CDR3 runs 14 residues. Trimming removed 6 bases at V and 3 bases at J, with 18 bases between. Germline values: CDR1 DFQATT, CDR2 SNEGSKA (reference sequence). The CDR3 loop is CSAPTFRGRYEQYF. CDR3 in DNA: TGCAGTGCACCTACATTTCGAGGGCGCTACGAGCAGTACTTC.

This clonotype was observed at least ten times. The chain carries TRBV12-3 or TRBV12-4 and TRBJ1-5; D uncertain. V was clipped by 2 bases and J by 1 base, with 12 bases between them. This CDR3 has 16 amino acids. The CDR3 nucleotides read TGTGCCAGCAGTTTATTGGCGTTCGGAAGCAATCAGCCCCAGCATTTT. It encodes CASSLLAFGSNQPQHF.

J is TRBJ2-7 and V is TRBV7-2, with 7 bases aligning to TRBD1. V was pared by 4 bases and J by 5 bases, with 8 bases of the junction left unmatched. This CDR3 contains 14 residues. Germline V gives CDR1 SGHTA, CDR2 FQGNSA. Written as DNA, the CDR3 is TGTGCCAGCAGCTCGGACAGGCAAGCCCACGAGCAGTACTTC. Protein sequence: CASSSDRQAHEQYF.

The table lists this clonotype with many counts. This chain uses TRBV7-9 with TRBJ1-1; no firm D call. Deletions cut 0 bases from V and 6 bases from J, with 23 bases between. Germline CDR1 SEHNR, CDR2 FQNEAQ (reference sequence). This CDR3 has 18 residues. CDR3 coding DNA: TGTGCCAGCAGCTTAGCCACAGCATGGCGATCCGGCGGGGCTGAAGCTTTCTTT. Translated, it gives CASSLATAWRSGGAEAFF.

This clonotype was detected a few times. V and J are TRBV6-5 and TRBJ2-5, with D possibly matching TRBD2 (6 bases). V was cut by 2 bases and J by 4 bases, with 8 bases left in between. Germline V gene sequence: CDR1 MNHEY, CDR2 SVGAGI. The CDR3 covers 13 residues. In DNA form, the CDR3 reads TGTGCCAGCAGTTACATGGGGGGAGAGACCCAGTACTTC. This gives the protein CASSYMGGETQYF.

This clonotype was observed at least ten times. This sequence joins TRBV21-1 and TRBJ2-3. TRBV21-1 is given as a pseudogene. This CDR3 is 14 amino acids long. The chain's CDR3 is CASSQTAFTDTQYF. CDR3 DNA sequence: TGTGCCAGCAGCCAAACGGCCTTCACAGATACGCAGTATTTT.

This clonotype has a single count. Just one base apart from a much larger clone, this may be a read error. This CDR3 is CVSSLASYGDRGTDTQYF. The CDR3 DNA reads TGTGTCAGCAGCTTAGCCTCATACGGGGACAGGGGCACAGATACGCAGTATTTT. This chain connects TRBV11-2 to TRBJ2-3; 9 bases align to TRBD1. This CDR3 spans 18 amino acids. CDR1 and CDR2 (germline): SGHAT, FQNNGV.

There are many counts of this clonotype. CDR3 sequence reads: CASSSNRDPQETQYF. The CDR3 DNA reads TGTGCCAGCAGTTCTAACAGGGATCCCCAAGAGACCCAGTACTTC. This sequence joins TRBV12-3 or TRBV12-4 and TRBJ2-5; a possible D gene is TRBD1 (6 bases). The CDR3 is 15 amino acids. Trimming removed 4 bases at V and 1 base at J, with 13 bases between.

In its sample, this clonotype was seen many times. The chain carries TRBV10-3 and TRBJ1-2, with TRBD1 as a possible D gene (5 bases). Germline lookup yields CDR1 ENHRY and CDR2 SYGVKD. The CDR3 is 15 residues long. Trimming removed 4 bases from V and 3 bases from J, with 15 bases in between. CDR3 DNA: TGTGCCATCAGTGTGGGGGACGGACTATACTATGGCTACACCTTC. Protein: CAISVGDGLYYGYTF.

This clonotype was found many times. The rearrangement links TRBV28 to TRBJ1-5; 9 positions agree with TRBD1. Germline V lookup: CDR1 MDHEN, CDR2 SYDVKM. The length of the CDR3 is 20 residues. The V segment lost 2 bases and the J segment 2 bases; nucleotides outside the gene matches: 16. This CDR3 is CASSLPRRTGVNGGNQPQHF. In DNA, the CDR3 is TGTGCCAGCAGTTTACCGCGAAGGACAGGGGTGAATGGGGGCAATCAGCCCCAGCATTTT.

Ten or more counts support this clonotype. The genes are TRBV30 and TRBJ1-6, with D unresolved. Germline V gene lookup returns CDR1 GTSNPN and CDR2 SVGIG (reference sequence). The CDR3 covers 19 residues. V lost 0 bases and J lost 2, with 20 bases in between. The CDR3 region is CAWSVSQILARTYNSPLHF. The CDR3 DNA is TGTGCCTGGAGTGTATCGCAAATCCTGGCAAGAACCTATAATTCACCCCTCCACTTT. The entire variable domain, with the rest obtained from reference TRBV30 and TRBJ1-6, is as follows: SQTIHQWPATLVQPVGSPLSLECTVEGTSNPNLYWYRQAAGRGLQLLFYSVGIGQISSEVPQNLSASRPQDRQFILSSKKLLLSDSGFYLCAWSVSQILARTYNSPLHFGNGTRLTVT.

About this clonotype itself: This may be a read error, as it is one base from a much larger clone. Here the CDR3 omits its conserved ending phenylalanine or tryptophan, so a read error is the likely source. The V gene is TRBV20-1, the J gene TRBJ2-5, with 9 positions matching TRBD1. Trimming at V came to 5 bases and at J to 5 bases, leaving 6 bases not matched to a gene. This CDR3 comprises 13 residues. Germline V gives CDR1 DFQATT, CDR2 SNEGSKA (reference sequence). In DNA form, the CDR3 reads TGCAGTGCTTGGGACAGGGCGGGCGAGACCCAGTACTCC. Amino acids: CSAWDRAGETQYS.